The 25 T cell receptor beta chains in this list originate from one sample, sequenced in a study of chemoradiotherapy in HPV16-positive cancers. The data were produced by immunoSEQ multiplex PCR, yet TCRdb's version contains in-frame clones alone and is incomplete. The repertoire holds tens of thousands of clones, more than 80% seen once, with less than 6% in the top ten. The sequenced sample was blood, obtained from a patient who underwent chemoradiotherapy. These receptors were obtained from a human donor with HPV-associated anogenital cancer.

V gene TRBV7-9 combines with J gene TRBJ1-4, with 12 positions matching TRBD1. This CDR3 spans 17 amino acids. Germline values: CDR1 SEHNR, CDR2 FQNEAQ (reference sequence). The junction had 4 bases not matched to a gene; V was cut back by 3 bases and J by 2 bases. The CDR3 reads CASSFGTGGHTNEKLFF. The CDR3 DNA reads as TGTGCCAGCAGCTTTGGGACAGGGGGCCATACTAATGAAAAACTGTTTTTT.

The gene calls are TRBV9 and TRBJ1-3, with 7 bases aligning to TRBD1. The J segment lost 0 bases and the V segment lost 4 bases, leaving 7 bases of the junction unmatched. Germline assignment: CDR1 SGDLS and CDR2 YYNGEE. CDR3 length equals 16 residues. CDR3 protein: CASSPAQGVSGNTIYF. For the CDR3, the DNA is TGTGCCAGCAGCCCTGCCCAGGGGGTCTCTGGAAACACCATATATTTT. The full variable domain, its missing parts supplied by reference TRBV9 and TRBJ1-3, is DSGVTQTPKHLITATGQRVTLRCSPRSGDLSVYWYQQSLDQGLQFLIQYYNGEERAKGNILERFSAQQFPDLHSELNLSSLELGDSALYFCASSPAQGVSGNTIYFGEGSWLTVV.

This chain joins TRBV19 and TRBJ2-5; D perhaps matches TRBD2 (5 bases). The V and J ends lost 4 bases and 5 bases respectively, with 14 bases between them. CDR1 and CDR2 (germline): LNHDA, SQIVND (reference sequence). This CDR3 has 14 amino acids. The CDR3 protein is CASSTPLSGETQYF. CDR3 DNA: TGTGCCAGTAGTACCCCCCTCTCGGGGGAGACCCAGTACTTC.

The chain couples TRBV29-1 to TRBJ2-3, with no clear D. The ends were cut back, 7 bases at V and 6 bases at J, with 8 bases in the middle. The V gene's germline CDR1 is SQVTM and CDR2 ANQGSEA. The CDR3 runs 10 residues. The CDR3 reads CSAAHDTQYF. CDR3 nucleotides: TGCAGCGCCGCCCACGATACGCAGTATTTT.

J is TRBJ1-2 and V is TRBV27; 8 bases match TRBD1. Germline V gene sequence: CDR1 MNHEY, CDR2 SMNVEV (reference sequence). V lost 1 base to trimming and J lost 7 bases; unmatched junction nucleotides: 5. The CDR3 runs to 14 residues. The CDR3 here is CASSLYRGAGGYTF. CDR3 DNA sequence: TGTGCCAGCAGTTTATACAGGGGGGCGGGTGGCTACACCTTC.

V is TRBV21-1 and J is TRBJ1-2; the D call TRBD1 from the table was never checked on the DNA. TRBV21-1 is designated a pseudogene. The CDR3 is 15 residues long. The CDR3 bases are TGTGCCAGCAGCAAACCACCAATCAGGGATTACCACCTCACCTTC. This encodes CASSKPPIRDYHLTF.

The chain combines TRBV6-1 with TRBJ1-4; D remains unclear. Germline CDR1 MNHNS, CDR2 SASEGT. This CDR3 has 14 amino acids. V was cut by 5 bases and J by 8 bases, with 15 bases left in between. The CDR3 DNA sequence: TGTGCCAGCAGTTCCCTACTGGTTACCGAAAAACTGTTTTTT. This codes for CASSSLLVTEKLFF.

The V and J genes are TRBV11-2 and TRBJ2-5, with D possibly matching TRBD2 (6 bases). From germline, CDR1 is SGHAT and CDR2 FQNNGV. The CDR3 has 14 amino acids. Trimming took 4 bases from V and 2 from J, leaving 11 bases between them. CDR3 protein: CASSSGTGQETQYF. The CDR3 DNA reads TGTGCCAGCAGCTCCGGGACTGGACAAGAGACCCAGTACTTC.

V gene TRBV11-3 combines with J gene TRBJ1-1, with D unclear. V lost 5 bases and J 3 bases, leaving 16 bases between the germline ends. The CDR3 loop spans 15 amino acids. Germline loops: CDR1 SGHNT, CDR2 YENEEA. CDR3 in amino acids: CASSHGLDGDTEAFF. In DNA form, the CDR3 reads TGTGCCAGCAGCCACGGACTGGACGGGGACACTGAAGCTTTCTTT.

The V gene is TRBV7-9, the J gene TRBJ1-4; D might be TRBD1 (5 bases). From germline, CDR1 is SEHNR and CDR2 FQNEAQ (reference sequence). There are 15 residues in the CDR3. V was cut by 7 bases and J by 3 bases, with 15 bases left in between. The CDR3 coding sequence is TGTGCCAGCACCACCGGGGGGGTTGCTAATGAAAAACTGTTTTTT. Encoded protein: CASTTGGVANEKLFF. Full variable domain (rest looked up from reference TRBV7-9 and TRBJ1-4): DTGVSQNPRHKITKRGQNVTFRCDPISEHNRLYWYRQTLGQGPEFLTYFQNEAQLEKSRLLSDRFSAERPKGSFSTLEIQRTEQGDSAMYLCASTTGGVANEKLFFGSGTQLSVL.

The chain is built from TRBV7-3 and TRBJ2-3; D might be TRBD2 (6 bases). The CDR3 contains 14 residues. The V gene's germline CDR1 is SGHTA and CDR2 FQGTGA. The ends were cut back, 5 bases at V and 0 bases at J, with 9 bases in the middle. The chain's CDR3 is CASSRGESTDTQYF. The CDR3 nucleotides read TGTGCCAGCAGCCGCGGGGAAAGCACAGATACGCAGTATTTT. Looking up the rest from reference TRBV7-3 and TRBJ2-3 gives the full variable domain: GAGVSQTPSNKVTEKGKYVELRCDPISGHTALYWYRQSLGQGPEFLIYFQGTGAADDSGLPNDRFFAVRPEGSVSTLKIQRTERGDSAVYLCASSRGESTDTQYFGPGTRLTVL.

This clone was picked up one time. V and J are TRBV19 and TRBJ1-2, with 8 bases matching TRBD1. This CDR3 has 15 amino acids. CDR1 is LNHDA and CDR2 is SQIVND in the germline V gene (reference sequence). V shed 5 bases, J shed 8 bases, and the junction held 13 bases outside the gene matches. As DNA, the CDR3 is TGTGCCAGTAGTTCCCGAGGACAGGGTGGGGAAGGCTACACCTTC. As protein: CASSSRGQGGEGYTF.

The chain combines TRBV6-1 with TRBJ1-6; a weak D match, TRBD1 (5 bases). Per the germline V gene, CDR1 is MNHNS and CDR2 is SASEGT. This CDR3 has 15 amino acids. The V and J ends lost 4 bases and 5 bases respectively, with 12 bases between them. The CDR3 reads CASSVGESNNSPLHF. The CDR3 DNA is TGTGCCAGCAGTGTAGGGGAAAGCAATAATTCACCCCTCCACTTT.

CDR3: CASSITASENEQFF. Written as DNA, the CDR3 is TGTGCCAGTAGTATAACCGCTAGCGAGAATGAGCAGTTCTTC. The J gene is TRBJ2-1, the V gene TRBV19; weak D call: TRBD2 (6 bases). CDR3 length: 14 amino acids. The V end was cut by 2 bases, the J end by 7 bases, with 12 bases between. CDR1 is LNHDA and CDR2 is SQIVND in the germline V gene (reference sequence).

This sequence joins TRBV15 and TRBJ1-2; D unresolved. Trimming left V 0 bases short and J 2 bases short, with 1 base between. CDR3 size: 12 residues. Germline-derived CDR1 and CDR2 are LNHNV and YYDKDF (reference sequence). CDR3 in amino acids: CATSRDNYGYTF. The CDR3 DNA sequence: TGTGCCACCAGCAGAGACAACTATGGCTACACCTTC.

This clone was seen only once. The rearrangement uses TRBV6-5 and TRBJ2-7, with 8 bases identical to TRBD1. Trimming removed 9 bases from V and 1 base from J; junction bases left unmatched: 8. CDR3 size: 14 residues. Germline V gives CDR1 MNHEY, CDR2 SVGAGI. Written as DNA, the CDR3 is TGTGCCAGTACGACCGGGACAGGATCCTACGAGCAGTACTTC. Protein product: CASTTGTGSYEQYF.

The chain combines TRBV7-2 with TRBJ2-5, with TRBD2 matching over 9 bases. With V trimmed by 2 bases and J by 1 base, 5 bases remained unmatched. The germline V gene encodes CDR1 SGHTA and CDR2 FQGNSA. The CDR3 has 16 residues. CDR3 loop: CASSLTGRGGQETQYF. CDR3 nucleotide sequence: TGTGCCAGCAGCTTAACCGGGCGGGGGGGCCAAGAGACCCAGTACTTC.

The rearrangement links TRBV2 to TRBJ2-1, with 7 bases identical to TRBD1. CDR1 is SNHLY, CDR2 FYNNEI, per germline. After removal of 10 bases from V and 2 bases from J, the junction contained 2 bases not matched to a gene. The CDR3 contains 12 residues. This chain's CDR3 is CAIDRAYNEQFF. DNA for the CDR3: TGTGCCATAGACAGGGCCTACAATGAGCAGTTCTTC.

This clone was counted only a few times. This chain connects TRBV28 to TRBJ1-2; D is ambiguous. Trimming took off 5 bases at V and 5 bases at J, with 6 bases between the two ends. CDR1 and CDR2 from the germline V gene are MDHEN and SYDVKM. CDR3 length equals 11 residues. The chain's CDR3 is CASSTRYGYTF. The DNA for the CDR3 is TGTGCCAGCAGTACAAGATATGGCTACACCTTC.

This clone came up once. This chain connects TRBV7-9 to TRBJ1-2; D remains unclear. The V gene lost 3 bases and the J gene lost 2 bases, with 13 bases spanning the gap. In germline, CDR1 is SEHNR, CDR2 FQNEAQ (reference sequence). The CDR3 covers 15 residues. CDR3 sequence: CASSFREDGNYGYTF. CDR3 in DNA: TGTGCCAGCAGCTTTCGAGAGGACGGCAACTATGGCTACACCTTC.

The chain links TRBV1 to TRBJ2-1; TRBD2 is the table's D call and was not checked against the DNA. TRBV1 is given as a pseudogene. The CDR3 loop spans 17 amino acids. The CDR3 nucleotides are TGCACCAGCAGCTCGCCCCGGGGGGTGAGCTCCTACAATGAGCAGTTCTTC. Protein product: CTSSSPRGVSSYNEQFF.

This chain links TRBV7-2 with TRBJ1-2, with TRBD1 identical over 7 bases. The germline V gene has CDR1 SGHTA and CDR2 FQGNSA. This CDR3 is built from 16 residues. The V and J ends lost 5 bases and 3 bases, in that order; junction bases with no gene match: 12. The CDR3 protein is CASSASGTDFYYGYTF. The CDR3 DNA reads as TGTGCCAGCAGCGCCTCCGGGACAGATTTTTACTATGGCTACACCTTC.

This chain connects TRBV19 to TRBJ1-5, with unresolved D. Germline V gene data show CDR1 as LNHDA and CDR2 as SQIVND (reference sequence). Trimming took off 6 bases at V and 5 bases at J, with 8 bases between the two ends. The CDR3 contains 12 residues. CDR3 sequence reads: CASRDGHQPQHF. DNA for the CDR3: TGTGCCAGTAGGGACGGGCATCAGCCCCAGCATTTT.

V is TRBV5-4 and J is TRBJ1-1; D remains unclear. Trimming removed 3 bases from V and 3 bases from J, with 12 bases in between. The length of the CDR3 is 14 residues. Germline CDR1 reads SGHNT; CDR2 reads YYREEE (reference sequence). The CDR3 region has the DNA TGTGCCAGCAGCTCCTCCTCCGGTTACACTGAAGCTTTCTTT. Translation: CASSSSSGYTEAFF. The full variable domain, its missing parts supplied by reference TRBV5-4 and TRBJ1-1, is ETGVTQSPTHLIKTRGQQVTLRCSSQSGHNTVSWYQQALGQGPQFIFQYYREEENGRGNFPPRFSGLQFPNYSSELNVNALELDDSALYLCASSSSSGYTEAFFGQGTRLTVV.

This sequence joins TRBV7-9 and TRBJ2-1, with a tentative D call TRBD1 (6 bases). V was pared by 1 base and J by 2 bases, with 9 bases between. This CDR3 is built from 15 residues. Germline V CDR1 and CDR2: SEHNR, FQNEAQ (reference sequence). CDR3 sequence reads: CASSLGQGPYNEQFF. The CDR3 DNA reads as TGTGCCAGCAGCTTAGGGCAGGGGCCCTACAATGAGCAGTTCTTC.